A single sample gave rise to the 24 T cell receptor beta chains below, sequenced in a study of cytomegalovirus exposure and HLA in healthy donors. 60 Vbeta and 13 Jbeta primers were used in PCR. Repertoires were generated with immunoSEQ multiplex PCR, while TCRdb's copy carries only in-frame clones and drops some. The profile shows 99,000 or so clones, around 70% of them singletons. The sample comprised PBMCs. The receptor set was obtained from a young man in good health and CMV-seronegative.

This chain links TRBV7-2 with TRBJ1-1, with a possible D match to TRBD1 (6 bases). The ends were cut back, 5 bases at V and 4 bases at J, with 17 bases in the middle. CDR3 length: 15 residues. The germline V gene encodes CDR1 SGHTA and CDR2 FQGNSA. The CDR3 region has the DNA TGTGCCAGCAGCGCGAACGCAGGGGAGGGCACTGAAGCTTTCTTT. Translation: CASSANAGEGTEAFF. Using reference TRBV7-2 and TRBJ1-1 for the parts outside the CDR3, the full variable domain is GAGVSQSPSNKVTEKGKDVELRCDPISGHTALYWYRQSLGQGLEFLIYFQGNSAPDKSGLPSDRFSAERTGGSVSTLTIQRTQQEDSAVYLCASSANAGEGTEAFFGQGTRLTVV.

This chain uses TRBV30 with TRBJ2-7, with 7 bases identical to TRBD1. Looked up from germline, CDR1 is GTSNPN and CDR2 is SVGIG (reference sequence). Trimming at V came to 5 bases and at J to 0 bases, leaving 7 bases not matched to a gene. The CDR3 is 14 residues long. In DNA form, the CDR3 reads TGTGCCTGGTCAGGGGACAGCCTCTCCTACGAGCAGTACTTC. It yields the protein CAWSGDSLSYEQYF. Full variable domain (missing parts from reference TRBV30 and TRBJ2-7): SQTIHQWPATLVQPVGSPLSLECTVEGTSNPNLYWYRQAAGRGLQLLFYSVGIGQISSEVPQNLSASRPQDRQFILSSKKLLLSDSGFYLCAWSGDSLSYEQYFGPGTRLTVT.

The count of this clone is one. The CDR3 nucleotides read TGTGCCAGCAGCTTACAGGGGGCGAACACTGAAGCTTTCTTT. Its protein is CASSLQGANTEAFF. This chain connects TRBV11-3 to TRBJ1-1, with TRBD1 matching 8 bases. The V gene's germline CDR1 is SGHNT and CDR2 YENEEA. With V trimmed by 2 bases and J by 1 base, 0 bases remained unmatched. CDR3 size: 14 residues.

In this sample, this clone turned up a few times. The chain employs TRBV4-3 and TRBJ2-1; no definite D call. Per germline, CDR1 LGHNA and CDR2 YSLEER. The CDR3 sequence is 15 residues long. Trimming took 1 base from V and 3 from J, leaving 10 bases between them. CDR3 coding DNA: TGCGCCAGCAGCCAAGGATGGGCGCTCTACAATGAGCAGTTCTTC. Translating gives CASSQGWALYNEQFF.

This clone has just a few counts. DNA of the CDR3: TGTGCCAGCAGTGAAGGTCCAGCTAACTATGGCTACACCTTC. Protein product: CASSEGPANYGYTF. The rearrangement joins TRBV2 to TRBJ1-2, with D uncertain. The V gene lost 1 base and the J gene lost 0 bases, with 6 bases spanning the gap. CDR3 length: 14 amino acids. Germline loops: CDR1 SNHLY, CDR2 FYNNEI. The variable domain in full, completed from reference TRBV2 and TRBJ1-2, reads EPEVTQTPSHQVTQMGQEVILRCVPISNHLYFYWYRQILGQKVEFLVSFYNNEISEKSEIFDDQFSVERPDGSNFTLKIRSTKLEDSAMYFCASSEGPANYGYTFGSGTRLTVV.

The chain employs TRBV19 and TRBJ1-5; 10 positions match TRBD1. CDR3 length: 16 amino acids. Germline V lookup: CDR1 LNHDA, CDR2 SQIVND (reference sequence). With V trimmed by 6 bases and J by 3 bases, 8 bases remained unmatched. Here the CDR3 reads CASRPRTGGFNQPQHF. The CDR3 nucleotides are TGTGCCAGTAGACCCCGGACAGGGGGATTCAATCAGCCCCAGCATTTT.

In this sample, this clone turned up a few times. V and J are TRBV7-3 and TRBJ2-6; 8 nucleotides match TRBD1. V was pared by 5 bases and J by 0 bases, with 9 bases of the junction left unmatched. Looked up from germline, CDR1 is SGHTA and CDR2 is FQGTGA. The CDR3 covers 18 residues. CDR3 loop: CASSPSTGVGSGANVLTF. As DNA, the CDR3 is TGTGCCAGCAGCCCATCGACAGGGGTAGGCTCTGGGGCCAACGTCCTGACTTTC.

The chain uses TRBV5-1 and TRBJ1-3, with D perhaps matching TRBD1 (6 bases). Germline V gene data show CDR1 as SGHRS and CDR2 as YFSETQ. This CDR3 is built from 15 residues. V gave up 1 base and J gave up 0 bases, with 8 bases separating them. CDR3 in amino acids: CASSLSGDSGNTIYF. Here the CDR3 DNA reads TGCGCCAGCAGCTTGTCAGGGGACTCTGGAAACACCATATATTTT.

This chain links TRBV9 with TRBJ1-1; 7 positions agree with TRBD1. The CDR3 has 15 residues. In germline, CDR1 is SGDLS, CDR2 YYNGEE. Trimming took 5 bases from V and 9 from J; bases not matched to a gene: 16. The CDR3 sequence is CASSRPQGGDIKAFF. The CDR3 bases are TGTGCCAGCAGTAGGCCTCAGGGGGGAGACATTAAAGCTTTCTTT.

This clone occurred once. The CDR3 DNA reads TGTGCCAGCAGAGTGGACAGGGTCAGTTCACCCCTCCACTTT. Encoded protein: CASRVDRVSSPLHF. The rearrangement links TRBV6-1 to TRBJ1-6; 8 bases align to TRBD1. The CDR3 covers 14 residues. The J segment lost 9 bases and the V segment lost 6 bases, leaving 7 bases of the junction unmatched. In germline, CDR1 is MNHNS, CDR2 SASEGT.

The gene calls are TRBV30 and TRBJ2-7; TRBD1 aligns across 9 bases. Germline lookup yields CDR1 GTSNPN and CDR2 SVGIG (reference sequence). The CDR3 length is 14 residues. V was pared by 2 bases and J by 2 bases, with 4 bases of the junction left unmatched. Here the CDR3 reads CAWSLTGGPYEQYF. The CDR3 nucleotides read TGTGCCTGGAGTCTGACAGGGGGACCCTACGAGCAGTACTTC. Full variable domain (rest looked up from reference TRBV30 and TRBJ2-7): SQTIHQWPATLVQPVGSPLSLECTVEGTSNPNLYWYRQAAGRGLQLLFYSVGIGQISSEVPQNLSASRPQDRQFILSSKKLLLSDSGFYLCAWSLTGGPYEQYFGPGTRLTVT.

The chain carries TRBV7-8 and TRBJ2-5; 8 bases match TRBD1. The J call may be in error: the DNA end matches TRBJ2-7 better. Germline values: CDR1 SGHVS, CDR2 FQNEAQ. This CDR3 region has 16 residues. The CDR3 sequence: CASSLNPTGAIYEQYF. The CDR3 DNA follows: TGTGCCAGCAGCTTAAACCCGACAGGGGCGATCTACGAGCAGTACTTC.

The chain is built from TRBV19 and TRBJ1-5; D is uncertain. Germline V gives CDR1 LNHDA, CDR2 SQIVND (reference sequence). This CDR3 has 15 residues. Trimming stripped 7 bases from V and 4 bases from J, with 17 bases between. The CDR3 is CASNPDGLINQPQHF. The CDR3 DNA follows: TGTGCCAGTAACCCGGACGGACTTATTAATCAGCCCCAGCATTTT.

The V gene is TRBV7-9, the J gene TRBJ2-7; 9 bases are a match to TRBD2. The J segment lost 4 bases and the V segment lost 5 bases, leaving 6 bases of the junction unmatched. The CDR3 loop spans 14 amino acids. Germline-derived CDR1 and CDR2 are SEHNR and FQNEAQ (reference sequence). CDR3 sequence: CASSKTSGTYEQYF. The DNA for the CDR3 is TGTGCCAGCAGCAAGACTAGCGGCACTTACGAGCAGTACTTC.

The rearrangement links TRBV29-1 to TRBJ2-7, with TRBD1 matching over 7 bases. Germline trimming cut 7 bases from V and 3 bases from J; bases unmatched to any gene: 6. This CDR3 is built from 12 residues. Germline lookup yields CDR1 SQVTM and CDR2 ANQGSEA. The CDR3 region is CSGRQGDYEQYF. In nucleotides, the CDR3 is TGCAGCGGCCGACAGGGAGACTACGAGCAGTACTTC.

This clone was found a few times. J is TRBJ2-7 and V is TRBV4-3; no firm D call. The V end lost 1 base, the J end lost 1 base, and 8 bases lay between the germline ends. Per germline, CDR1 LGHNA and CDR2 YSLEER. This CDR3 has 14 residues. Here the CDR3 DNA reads TGCGCCAGCAGCCAAGGGATACAGTCCTACGAGCAGTACTTC. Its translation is CASSQGIQSYEQYF.

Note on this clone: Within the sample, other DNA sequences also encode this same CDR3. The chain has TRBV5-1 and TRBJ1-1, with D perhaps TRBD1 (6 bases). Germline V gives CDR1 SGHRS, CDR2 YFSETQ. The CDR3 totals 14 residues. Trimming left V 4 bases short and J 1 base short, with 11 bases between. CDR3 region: CASSPGQPNTEAFF. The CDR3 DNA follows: TGCGCCAGCAGCCCTGGACAGCCGAACACTGAAGCTTTCTTT.

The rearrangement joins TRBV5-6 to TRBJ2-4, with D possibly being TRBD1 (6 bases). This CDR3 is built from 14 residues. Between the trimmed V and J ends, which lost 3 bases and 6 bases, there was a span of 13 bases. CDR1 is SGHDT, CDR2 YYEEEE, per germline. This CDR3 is CASSYRDKGNIQYF. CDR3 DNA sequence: TGTGCCAGCAGCTACCGGGACAAAGGAAACATTCAGTACTTC. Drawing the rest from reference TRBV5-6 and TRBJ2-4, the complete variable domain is DAGVTQSPTHLIKTRGQQVTLRCSPKSGHDTVSWYQQALGQGPQFIFQYYEEEERQRGNFPDRFSGHQFPNYSSELNVNALLLGDSALYLCASSYRDKGNIQYFGAGTRLSVL.

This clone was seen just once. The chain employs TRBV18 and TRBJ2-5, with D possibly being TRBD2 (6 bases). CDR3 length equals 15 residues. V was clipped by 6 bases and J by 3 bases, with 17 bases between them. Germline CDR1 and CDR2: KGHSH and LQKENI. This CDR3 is CASSGGLGGKETQYF. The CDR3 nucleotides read TGTGCCAGCTCGGGGGGACTCGGCGGCAAAGAGACCCAGTACTTC.

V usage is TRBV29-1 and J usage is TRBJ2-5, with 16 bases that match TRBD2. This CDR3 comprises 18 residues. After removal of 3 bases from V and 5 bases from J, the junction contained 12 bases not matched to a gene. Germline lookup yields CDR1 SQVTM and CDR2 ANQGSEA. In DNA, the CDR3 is TGCAGCGTTGAGATATCGGGACTAGCGGGAGGGCCACGGGAGACCCAGTACTTC. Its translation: CSVEISGLAGGPRETQYF.

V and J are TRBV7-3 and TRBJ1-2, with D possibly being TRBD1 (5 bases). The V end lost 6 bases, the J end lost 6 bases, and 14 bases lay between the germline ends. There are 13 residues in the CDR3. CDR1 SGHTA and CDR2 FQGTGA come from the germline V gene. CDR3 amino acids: CASSLGGEDGYTF. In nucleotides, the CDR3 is TGTGCCAGCAGTCTGGGGGGGGAGGATGGCTACACCTTC.

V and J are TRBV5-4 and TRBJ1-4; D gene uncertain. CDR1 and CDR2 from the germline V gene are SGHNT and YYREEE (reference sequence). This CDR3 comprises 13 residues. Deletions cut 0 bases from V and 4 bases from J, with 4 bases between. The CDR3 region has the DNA TGTGCCAGCAGCTTGGCCATTAATGAAAAACTGTTTTTT. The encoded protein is CASSLAINEKLFF.

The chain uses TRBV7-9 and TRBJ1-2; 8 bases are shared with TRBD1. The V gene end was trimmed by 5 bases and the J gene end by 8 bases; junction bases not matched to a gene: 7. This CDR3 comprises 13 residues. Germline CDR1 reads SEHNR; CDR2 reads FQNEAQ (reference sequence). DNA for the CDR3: TGTGCCAGCAGCCCTCTGACAGGGGCCGGCTACACCTTC. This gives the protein CASSPLTGAGYTF.

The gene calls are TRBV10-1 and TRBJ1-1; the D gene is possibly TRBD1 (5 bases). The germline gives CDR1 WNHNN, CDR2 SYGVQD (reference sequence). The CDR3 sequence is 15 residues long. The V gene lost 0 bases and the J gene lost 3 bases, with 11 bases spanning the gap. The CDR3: CASSESNDSYTEAFF. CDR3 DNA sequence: TGCGCCAGCAGTGAGTCTAATGACAGCTACACTGAAGCTTTCTTT.